This TCR beta chain was identified during a study of graft-versus-host responses after intestinal transplantation. Study-level information: Recipients obtained multivisceral, liver-intestinal, or isolated intestinal transplants. Once they had received anti-thymocyte globulin induction, all recipients took tacrolimus and steroids for roughly three years.

Researchers placed approximately 200,000 CFSE-labeled responder cells in culture with approximately 200,000 irradiated, violet-dye-labeled stimulator cells. The responders that had proliferated, CFSE-low CD3+CD4+ and CD3+CD8+ cells, were sorted after the reaction. Germline assignment: CDR1 MNHEY and CDR2 SMNVEV (reference sequence). The CDR3 runs 14 residues. The V end lost 0 bases, the J end lost 5 bases, and 11 bases lay between the germline ends. Study-wide findings and caveats: Patients who carried graft-donor T cell macrochimerism also had high graft-versus-host to host-versus-graft clonal ratios in their allografts.

The assay was immunoSEQ multiplex PCR, and TCRdb's table has in-frame clones only and misses some. The sample yields roughly 16,000 clones, around two fifths seen once. The V gene is TRBV27, the J gene TRBJ2-7; D not resolved. The source is a human patient who received an intestinal transplant. The source material was alloreactive CD8+ T cells from a mixed lymphocyte reaction culture, sampled before intestinal transplant. Subset noted: CFSE-low proliferating T cells sorted from approximately six-day pre-transplant mixed lymphocyte reaction (GvH or HvG direction). For the CDR3, the DNA is TGTGCCAGCAGTTTATCGATTACGGGCCACGAGCAGTACTTC. Amino acid sequence: CASSLSITGHEQYF.